Each of the 30 T cell receptor beta chains below was sequenced from the same sample in a study of shared clonotypes between healthy human individuals. CD8 cells classed as naive were CD45RO-negative and positively selected for CCR7, excluding terminally differentiated effector memory CD45RA+ cells. The table came from immunoSEQ multiplex PCR; TCRdb's copy has only in-frame clones and leaves some out. This table holds approximately 2,000,000 clones, just under 95% found once. Sequences were obtained from naive CD8+ T cells from PBMCs. These receptors were taken from a man aged 18 to 30 in good health. Some clones in this sample may be carry-over from other donors' samples.

CDR3 coding DNA: TGTGCCAGCAGCCTAGGTGGGGTTCACTACGAGCAGTACTTC. It codes for CASSLGGVHYEQYF. This sequence joins TRBV7-9 and TRBJ2-7; D is unresolved. This CDR3 is built from 14 residues. The V end was cut by 5 bases, the J end by 3 bases, with 14 bases between. Per germline, CDR1 SEHNR and CDR2 FQNEAQ (reference sequence). The full variable domain, rest sourced from reference TRBV7-9 and TRBJ2-7, is DTGVSQNPRHKITKRGQNVTFRCDPISEHNRLYWYRQTLGQGPEFLTYFQNEAQLEKSRLLSDRFSAERPKGSFSTLEIQRTEQGDSAMYLCASSLGGVHYEQYFGPGTRLTVT.

The chain has TRBV5-1 and TRBJ1-3, with unresolved D. The germline V gene encodes CDR1 SGHRS and CDR2 YFSETQ. This CDR3 comprises 15 residues. V was pared by 0 bases and J by 1 base, with 8 bases between. In DNA, the CDR3 is TGCGCCAGCAGCTTGGCAACCAGGTCTGGAAACACCATATATTTT. This gives the protein CASSLATRSGNTIYF. Using reference TRBV5-1 and TRBJ1-3 for the parts outside the CDR3, the full variable domain is KAGVTQTPRYLIKTRGQQVTLSCSPISGHRSVSWYQQTPGQGLQFLFEYFSETQRNKGNFPGRFSGRQFSNSRSEMNVSTLELGDSALYLCASSLATRSGNTIYFGEGSWLTVV.

The DNA of the CDR3 is TGCGCCAGCAGCCAAGATCCTGGGTCCGGTAATTCACCCCTCCACTTT. Its protein product is CASSQDPGSGNSPLHF. V is TRBV4-3 and J is TRBJ1-6; unclear D gene. V was cut by 0 bases and J by 6 bases, with 12 bases left in between. Germline CDR1 and CDR2: LGHNA and YSLEER. This CDR3 contains 16 residues.

The chain joins TRBV28 to TRBJ1-1, with a possible D match to TRBD1 (5 bases). The V end was cut by 2 bases, the J end by 2 bases, with 9 bases between. The germline gives CDR1 MDHEN, CDR2 SYDVKM. The length of the CDR3 is 14 residues. For the CDR3, the DNA is TGTGCCAGCAGTTTAATTGGGACCAACACTGAAGCTTTCTTT. Protein product: CASSLIGTNTEAFF.

The chain uses TRBV7-9 and TRBJ2-7; TRBD2 might be the D (7 bases). Germline-derived CDR1 and CDR2 are SEHNR and FQNEAQ (reference sequence). CDR3 length: 18 residues. The V gene lost 1 base and the J gene lost 6 bases, with 25 bases spanning the gap. The CDR3, as DNA: TGTGCCAGCAGCTTAGGGGTTCGAGGGGGACTAAATCTCGCCGAGCAGTACTTC. Translation gives CASSLGVRGGLNLAEQYF.

The rearrangement uses TRBV9 and TRBJ1-2, with 8 bases aligning to TRBD1. The V gene's germline CDR1 is SGDLS and CDR2 YYNGEE. There are 14 residues in the CDR3. Losses at the gene ends were 3 bases for V and 4 bases for J; bases not matched to a gene: 5. The CDR3 bases are TGTGCCAGCAGCGGGCGGACAGGGAGCTATGGCTACACCTTC. Its protein product is CASSGRTGSYGYTF.

V usage is TRBV9 and J usage is TRBJ1-2; a weak D match, TRBD1 (5 bases). The V end was cut by 3 bases, the J end by 8 bases, with 23 bases between. CDR1 and CDR2 (germline): SGDLS, YYNGEE. This CDR3 has 16 residues. The CDR3 region has the DNA TGTGCCAGCAGCGCCCTTGTGAGAGCGGGGACGTGGGGCTACACCTTC. As protein: CASSALVRAGTWGYTF.

CDR3 coding DNA: TGTGCCAGCAGCTTATGGGGGGGAGACACTGAAGCTTTCTTT. It codes for CASSLWGGDTEAFF. This rearrangement joins TRBV7-3 to TRBJ1-1; a possible D gene is TRBD1 (5 bases). Germline assignment: CDR1 SGHTA and CDR2 FQGTGA. The CDR3 totals 14 residues. The V gene lost 2 bases and the J gene lost 3 bases, with 10 bases spanning the gap.

V is TRBV6-1 and J is TRBJ1-3, with D possibly matching TRBD1 (5 bases). The CDR3 is 14 residues long. V was pared by 2 bases and J by 4 bases, with 9 bases between. CDR1 is MNHNS and CDR2 is SASEGT in the germline V gene. CDR3 sequence (DNA): TGTGCCAGCAGTGAAACAGGCCCGGGAAACACCATATATTTT. It translates to CASSETGPGNTIYF.

The chain combines TRBV27 with TRBJ1-6; no definite D call. Germline V lookup: CDR1 MNHEY, CDR2 SMNVEV (reference sequence). With 9 bases removed from V and 10 bases from J, the gap between germline ends came to 19 bases. The length of the CDR3 is 14 residues. CDR3 DNA sequence: TGTGCCAGTACCCCCAGAGGGCTCGGGTCACCCCTCCACTTT. Protein product: CASTPRGLGSPLHF.

This clone turned up a few times. The chain joins TRBV11-1 to TRBJ2-1; D possibly corresponds to TRBD1 (6 bases). Trimming took 11 bases from V and 7 from J, leaving 12 bases between them. The CDR3 is 11 residues long. The germline V gene has CDR1 SGHAT and CDR2 FQDESV (reference sequence). CDR3 nucleotides: TGTGCCGGCACAGGGTGTAATGAGCAGTTCTTC. This sequence encodes CAGTGCNEQFF.

J is TRBJ2-3 and V is TRBV11-1; 7 nucleotides line up with TRBD1. V lost 5 bases to trimming and J lost 0 bases; unmatched junction nucleotides: 8. CDR1 and CDR2 from the germline V gene are SGHAT and FQDESV (reference sequence). CDR3 length equals 16 residues. CDR3 coding DNA: TGTGCCAGCAGCACCAGGCAGGGGGAAAGCACAGATACGCAGTATTTT. It specifies CASSTRQGESTDTQYF.

The V and J genes are TRBV29-1 and TRBJ2-7; D is perhaps TRBD1 (6 bases). CDR3 length equals 13 residues. Trimming removed 4 bases at V and 0 bases at J, with 10 bases between. In germline, CDR1 is SQVTM, CDR2 ANQGSEA. CDR3 DNA sequence: TGCAGCGTTGGGGCAGGGGACTCCTACGAGCAGTACTTC. It yields the protein CSVGAGDSYEQYF.

This chain's CDR3 is CASSFKGLNTEAFF. In DNA form, the CDR3 reads TGTGCCAGCAGCTTTAAGGGGCTAAACACTGAAGCTTTCTTT. The V call is TRBV5-4, the J call TRBJ1-1, with D possibly being TRBD1 (5 bases). The CDR3 runs to 14 residues. Trimming removed 2 bases at V and 2 bases at J, with 10 bases between. The germline CDR1 and CDR2 sequences are SGHNT and YYREEE (reference sequence).

The chain links TRBV19 to TRBJ2-2, with 8 bases matching TRBD1. Trimming removed 3 bases from V and 8 bases from J; junction bases left unmatched: 11. The CDR3 runs 16 residues. From germline, CDR1 is LNHDA and CDR2 SQIVND (reference sequence). The CDR3 region is CASSIGQGHVSGELFF. DNA for the CDR3: TGTGCCAGTAGTATCGGACAGGGCCATGTATCAGGGGAGCTGTTTTTT.

The chain links TRBV19 to TRBJ1-5; D remains ambiguous. The CDR3 has 14 amino acids. Germline V gives CDR1 LNHDA, CDR2 SQIVND (reference sequence). The germline V and J ends were trimmed by 10 bases and 0 bases, with 13 bases remaining between them. The CDR3: CATSDGYSNQPQHF. The CDR3 bases are TGTGCCACCTCGGACGGGTATAGCAATCAGCCCCAGCATTTT.

The rearrangement joins TRBV5-6 to TRBJ2-7, with D unresolved. CDR3 length: 13 amino acids. Germline CDR1 reads SGHDT; CDR2 reads YYEEEE. Trimming shortened V by 3 bases and J by 1 base, and 8 bases separated the two germline ends. The DNA for the CDR3 is TGTGCCAGCAGCTCGACTTATTCCTACGAGCAGTACTTC. Translated, it gives CASSSTYSYEQYF.

This clone has a single count. The chain uses TRBV7-8 and TRBJ1-1, with D maybe TRBD1 (6 bases). This CDR3 contains 13 residues. CDR1 is SGHVS, CDR2 FQNEAQ, per germline. The V end was cut by 6 bases, the J end by 1 base, with 9 bases between. CDR3 sequence: CASRLGQNTEAFF. CDR3 coding DNA: TGTGCCAGCAGATTGGGACAGAACACTGAAGCTTTCTTT.

CDR3 amino acids: CASSPRRLNQPQHF. DNA for the CDR3: TGTGCCAGCAGCCCCAGACGGCTCAATCAGCCCCAGCATTTT. V is TRBV5-6 and J is TRBJ1-5, with D unclear. With 4 bases removed from V and 3 bases from J, the gap between germline ends came to 11 bases. The CDR3 is made up of 14 amino acids. The germline gives CDR1 SGHDT, CDR2 YYEEEE.

The rearrangement uses TRBV7-9 and TRBJ2-5, with D possibly matching TRBD2 (6 bases). This CDR3 is built from 14 residues. Germline assignment: CDR1 SEHNR and CDR2 FQNEAQ (reference sequence). Between the trimmed V and J ends, which lost 4 bases and 3 bases, there was a span of 12 bases. CDR3 in DNA: TGTGCCAGCAGCTCACGACAGCGGGAAGAGACCCAGTACTTC. Translation gives CASSSRQREETQYF.

The chain employs TRBV10-3 and TRBJ2-1; TRBD2 matches at 12 bases. Trimming removed 3 bases from V and 9 bases from J; junction bases left unmatched: 9. The CDR3 is 16 amino acids. CDR1 and CDR2 (germline): ENHRY, SYGVKD. Here the CDR3 DNA reads TGTGCCATCAGTGATAGTTGGACTAGCGGGACCCTTGAGCAGTTCTTC. Translated, it gives CAISDSWTSGTLEQFF.

This clone showed up just once. The V gene is TRBV7-3, the J gene TRBJ2-1, with 11 bases matching TRBD2. From germline, CDR1 is SGHTA and CDR2 FQGTGA. There are 15 residues in the CDR3. The V gene end was trimmed by 9 bases and the J gene end by 5 bases; junction bases not matched to a gene: 9. CDR3: CASTLSGRAHNEQFF. In DNA, the CDR3 is TGTGCCAGTACGCTTAGCGGGAGGGCCCACAATGAGCAGTTCTTC.

V is TRBV7-6 and J is TRBJ2-2; D is undetermined. The CDR3 runs 13 residues. CDR1 and CDR2 from the germline V gene are SGHVS and FNYEAQ. V lost 5 bases and J 5 bases, leaving 9 bases between the germline ends. CDR3 DNA: TGTGCCAGCAGCCTCGGCGGAACCGGGGAGCTGTTTTTT. The encoded protein is CASSLGGTGELFF.

V gene TRBV11-2 combines with J gene TRBJ2-3; 8 bases line up with TRBD2. The CDR3 runs 15 residues. In germline, CDR1 is SGHAT, CDR2 FQNNGV. The trim removed 4 bases at V and 4 bases at J, leaving 7 bases unmatched. The CDR3 DNA reads as TGTGCCAGCAGCTCGCCCGGGAGGGTCTCAGATACGCAGTATTTT. Protein sequence: CASSSPGRVSDTQYF.

The rearrangement uses TRBV27 and TRBJ2-2; 7 bases line up with TRBD1. In germline, CDR1 is MNHEY, CDR2 SMNVEV (reference sequence). V shed 4 bases and J 5 bases; nucleotides not matched to a gene: 4. This CDR3 is 14 amino acids long. The CDR3 bases are TGTGCCAGCAGTTCGGGACAGAGAACCGGGGAGCTGTTTTTT. The encoded protein is CASSSGQRTGELFF.

V is TRBV28 and J is TRBJ2-1; 9 bases map to TRBD1. V trimming: 6 bases; J trimming: 7 bases; junction bases outside the gene matches: 13. Looked up from germline, CDR1 is MDHEN and CDR2 is SYDVKM. The CDR3 has 16 amino acids. CDR3 sequence: CASSPIAHRGPNEQFF. CDR3 bases: TGTGCCAGCAGCCCGATCGCCCACAGGGGGCCTAATGAGCAGTTCTTC.

The rearrangement joins TRBV2 to TRBJ1-5; TRBD1 agrees at 7 bases. The J segment lost 7 bases and the V segment lost 6 bases, leaving 12 bases of the junction unmatched. This CDR3 has 15 amino acids. Germline V gives CDR1 SNHLY, CDR2 FYNNEI. DNA for the CDR3: TGTGCCAGCAGACGACAGGGTACTACAGAACAGCCCCAGCATTTT. Translation gives CASRRQGTTEQPQHF.

The chain links TRBV5-8 to TRBJ1-2, with 7 bases fitting TRBD1. The germline V gene has CDR1 SGHTS and CDR2 YDEGEE. With V trimmed by 3 bases and J by 5 bases, 22 bases remained unmatched. This CDR3 contains 19 residues. The CDR3 protein is CASSYLIPRDSLATYGYTF. CDR3 in DNA: TGTGCCAGCAGCTACCTTATACCGAGGGACAGCCTTGCTACTTATGGCTACACCTTC.

The chain carries TRBV7-2 and TRBJ2-3; tentatively, D is TRBD2 (6 bases). The CDR3 contains 15 residues. V dropped 4 bases and J dropped 0 bases, with 11 bases sitting between them. Germline lookup yields CDR1 SGHTA and CDR2 FQGNSA. The CDR3 sequence: CASSWGETSTDTQYF. Here the CDR3 DNA reads TGTGCCAGCAGCTGGGGGGAAACTAGCACAGATACGCAGTATTTT.

This clone has just one count. The V gene is TRBV10-3, the J gene TRBJ2-7; 8 bases map to TRBD2. The germline CDR1 and CDR2 sequences are ENHRY and SYGVKD. Losses at the gene ends were 6 bases for V and 0 bases for J; bases not matched to a gene: 4. The CDR3 is 14 residues long. The chain's CDR3 is CAIRVAGTSYEQYF. Here the CDR3 DNA reads TGTGCCATCAGGGTAGCGGGGACCTCCTACGAGCAGTACTTC.